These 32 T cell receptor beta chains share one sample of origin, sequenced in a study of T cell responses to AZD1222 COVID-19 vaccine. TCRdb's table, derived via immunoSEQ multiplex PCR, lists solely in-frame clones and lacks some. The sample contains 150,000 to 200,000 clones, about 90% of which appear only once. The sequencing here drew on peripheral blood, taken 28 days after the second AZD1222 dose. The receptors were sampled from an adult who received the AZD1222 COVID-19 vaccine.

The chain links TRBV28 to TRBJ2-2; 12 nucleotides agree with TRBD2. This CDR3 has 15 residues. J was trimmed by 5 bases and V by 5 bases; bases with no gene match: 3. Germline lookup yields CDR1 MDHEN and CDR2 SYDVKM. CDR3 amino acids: CASSLLAGGTGELFF. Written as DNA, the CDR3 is TGTGCCAGCAGTCTTCTAGCGGGGGGGACCGGGGAGCTGTTTTTT.

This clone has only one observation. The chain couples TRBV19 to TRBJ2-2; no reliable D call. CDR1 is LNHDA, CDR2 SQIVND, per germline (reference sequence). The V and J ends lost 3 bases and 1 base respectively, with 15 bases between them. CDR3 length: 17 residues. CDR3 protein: CASSISFLVENTGELFF. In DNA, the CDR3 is TGTGCCAGTAGTATCTCCTTCTTAGTGGAGAACACCGGGGAGCTGTTTTTT.

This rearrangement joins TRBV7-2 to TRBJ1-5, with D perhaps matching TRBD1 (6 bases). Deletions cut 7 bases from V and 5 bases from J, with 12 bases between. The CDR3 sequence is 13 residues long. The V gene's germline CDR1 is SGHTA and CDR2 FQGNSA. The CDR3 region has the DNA TGTGCCAGCACCGGGACAAGGGATCAGCCCCAGCATTTT. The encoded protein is CASTGTRDQPQHF.

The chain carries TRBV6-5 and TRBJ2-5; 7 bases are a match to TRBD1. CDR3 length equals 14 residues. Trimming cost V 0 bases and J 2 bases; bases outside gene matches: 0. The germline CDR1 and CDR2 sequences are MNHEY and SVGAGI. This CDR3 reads CASSYSDRQETQYF. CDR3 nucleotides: TGTGCCAGCAGTTACTCGGACAGGCAAGAGACCCAGTACTTC.

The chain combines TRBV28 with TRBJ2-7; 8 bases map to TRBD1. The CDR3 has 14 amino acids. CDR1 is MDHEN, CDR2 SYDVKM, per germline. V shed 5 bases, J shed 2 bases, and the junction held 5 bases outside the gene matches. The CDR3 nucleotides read TGTGCCAGCAGTGGAGGGGACAGGCCCTACGAGCAGTACTTC. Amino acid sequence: CASSGGDRPYEQYF. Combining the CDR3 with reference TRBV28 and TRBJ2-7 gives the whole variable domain DVKVTQSSRYLVKRTGEKVFLECVQDMDHENMFWYRQDPGLGLRLIYFSYDVKMKEKGDIPEGYSVSREKKERFSLILESASTNQTSMYLCASSGGDRPYEQYFGPGTRLTVT.

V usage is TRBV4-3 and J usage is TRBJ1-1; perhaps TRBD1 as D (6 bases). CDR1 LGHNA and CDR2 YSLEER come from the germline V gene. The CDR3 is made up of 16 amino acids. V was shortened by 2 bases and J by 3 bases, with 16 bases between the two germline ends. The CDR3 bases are TGCGCCAGCAGCCAAACTCCCCCCACAGGGTACACTGAAGCTTTCTTT. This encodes CASSQTPPTGYTEAFF.

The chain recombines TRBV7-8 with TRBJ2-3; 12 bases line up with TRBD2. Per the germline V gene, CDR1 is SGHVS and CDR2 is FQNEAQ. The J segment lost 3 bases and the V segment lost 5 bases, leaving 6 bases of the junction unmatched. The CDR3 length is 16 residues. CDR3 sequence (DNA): TGTGCCAGCAGCCCCCTAGCGGGAGGGGGTACAGATACGCAGTATTTT. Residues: CASSPLAGGGTDTQYF.

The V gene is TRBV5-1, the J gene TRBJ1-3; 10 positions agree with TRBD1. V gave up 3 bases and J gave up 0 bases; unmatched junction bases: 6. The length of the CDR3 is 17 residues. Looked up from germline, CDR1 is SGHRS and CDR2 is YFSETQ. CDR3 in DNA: TGCGCCAGCAGCTCCGACAGGGGGCTAACCTCTGGAAACACCATATATTTT. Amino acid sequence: CASSSDRGLTSGNTIYF.

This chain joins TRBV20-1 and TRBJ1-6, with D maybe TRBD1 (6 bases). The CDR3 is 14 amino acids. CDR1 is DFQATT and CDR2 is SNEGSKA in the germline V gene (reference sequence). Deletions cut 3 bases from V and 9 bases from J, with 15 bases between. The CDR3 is CSASAGEGSSPLHF. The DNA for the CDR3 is TGCAGTGCTAGTGCAGGGGAGGGTAGTTCACCCCTCCACTTT.

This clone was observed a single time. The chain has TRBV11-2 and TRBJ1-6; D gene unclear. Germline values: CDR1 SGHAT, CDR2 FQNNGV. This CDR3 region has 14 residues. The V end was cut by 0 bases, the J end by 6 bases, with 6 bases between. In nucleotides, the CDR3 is TGTGCCAGCAGCTTAGAGGGCTTTAATTCACCCCTCCACTTT. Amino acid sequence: CASSLEGFNSPLHF. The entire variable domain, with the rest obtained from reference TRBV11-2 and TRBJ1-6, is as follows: EAGVAQSPRYKIIEKRQSVAFWCNPISGHATLYWYQQILGQGPKLLIQFQNNGVVDDSQLPKDRFSAERLKGVDSTLKIQPAKLEDSAVYLCASSLEGFNSPLHFGNGTRLTVT.

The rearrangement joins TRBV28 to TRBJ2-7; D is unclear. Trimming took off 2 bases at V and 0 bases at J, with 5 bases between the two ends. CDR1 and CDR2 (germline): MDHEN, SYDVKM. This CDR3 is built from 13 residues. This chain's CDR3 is CASSLSYSYEQYF. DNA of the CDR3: TGTGCCAGCAGTTTAAGCTACTCCTACGAGCAGTACTTC.

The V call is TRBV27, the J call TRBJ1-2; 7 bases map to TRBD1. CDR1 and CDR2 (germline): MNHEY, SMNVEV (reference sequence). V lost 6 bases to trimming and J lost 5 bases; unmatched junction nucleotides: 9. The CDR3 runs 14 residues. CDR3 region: CASSHDRDYYGYTF. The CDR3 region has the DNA TGTGCCAGCAGCCACGACAGGGATTATTATGGCTACACCTTC.

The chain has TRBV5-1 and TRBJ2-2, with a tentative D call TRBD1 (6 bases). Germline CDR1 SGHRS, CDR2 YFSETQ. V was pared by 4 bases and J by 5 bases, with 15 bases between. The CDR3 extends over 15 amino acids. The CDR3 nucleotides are TGCGCCAGCAGCCAGGACAGTTCGGGGACCGGGGAGCTGTTTTTT. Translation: CASSQDSSGTGELFF.

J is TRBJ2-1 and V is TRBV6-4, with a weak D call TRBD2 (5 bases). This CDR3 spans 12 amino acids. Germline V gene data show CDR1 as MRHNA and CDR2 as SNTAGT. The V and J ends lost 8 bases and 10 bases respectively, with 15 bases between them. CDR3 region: CASRGLAGEQFF. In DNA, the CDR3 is TGTGCCAGCCGTGGGCTAGCCGGGGAGCAGTTCTTC.

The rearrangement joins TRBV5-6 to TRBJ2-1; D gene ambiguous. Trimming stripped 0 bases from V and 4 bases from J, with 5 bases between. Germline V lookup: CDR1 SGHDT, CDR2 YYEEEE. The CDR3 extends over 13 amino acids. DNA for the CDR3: TGTGCCAGCAGCTTGGGCCCATACAATGAGCAGTTCTTC. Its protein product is CASSLGPYNEQFF.

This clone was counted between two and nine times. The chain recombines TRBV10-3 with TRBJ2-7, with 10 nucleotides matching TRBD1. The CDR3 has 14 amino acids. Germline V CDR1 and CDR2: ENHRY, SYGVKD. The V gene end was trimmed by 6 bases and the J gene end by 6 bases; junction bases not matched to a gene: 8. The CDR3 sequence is CAISSGTGVPEQYF. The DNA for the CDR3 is TGTGCCATCAGCTCCGGGACAGGGGTTCCCGAGCAGTACTTC.

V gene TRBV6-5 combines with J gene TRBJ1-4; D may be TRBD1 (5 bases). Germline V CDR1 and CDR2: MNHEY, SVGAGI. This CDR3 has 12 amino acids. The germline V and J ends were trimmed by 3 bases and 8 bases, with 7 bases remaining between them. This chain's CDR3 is CASSYAGEKLFF. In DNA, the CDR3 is TGTGCCAGCAGTTATGCAGGGGAAAAACTGTTTTTT.

CDR3 sequence: CASSQDSLYLGTDTQYF. The CDR3 DNA reads as TGTGCCAGCAGCCAAGACTCCTTGTACCTGGGCACAGATACGCAGTATTTT. The chain combines TRBV14 with TRBJ2-3; no clear D. V shed 0 bases and J shed 1 base, with 14 bases lying between them. The length of the CDR3 is 17 residues. Looked up from germline, CDR1 is SGHDN and CDR2 is FVKESK.

CDR3 sequence: CASSVYRGTNEKLFF. The CDR3 DNA is TGTGCCAGCAGTGTATACAGGGGTACTAATGAAAAACTGTTTTTT. The V and J genes are TRBV2 and TRBJ1-4; 7 nucleotides agree with TRBD1. The V segment lost 4 bases and the J segment 2 bases; nucleotides outside the gene matches: 4. CDR1 and CDR2 (germline): SNHLY, FYNNEI. This CDR3 is 15 amino acids long.

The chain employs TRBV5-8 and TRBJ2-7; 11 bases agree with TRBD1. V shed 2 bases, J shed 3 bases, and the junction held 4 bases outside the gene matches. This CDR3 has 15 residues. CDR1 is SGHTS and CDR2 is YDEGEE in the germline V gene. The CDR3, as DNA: TGTGCCAGCAGCTTACCGGGACAGGGGGACTACGAGCAGTACTTC. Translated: CASSLPGQGDYEQYF.

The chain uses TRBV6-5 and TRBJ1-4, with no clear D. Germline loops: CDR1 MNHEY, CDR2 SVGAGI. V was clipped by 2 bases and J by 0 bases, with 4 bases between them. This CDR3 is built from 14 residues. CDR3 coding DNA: TGTGCCAGCAGTTACGAGTCAACTAATGAAAAACTGTTTTTT. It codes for CASSYESTNEKLFF.

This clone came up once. CDR3 sequence: CASSQAGQGLNTEAFF. CDR3 nucleotide sequence: TGCGCCAGCAGCCAAGCCGGCCAGGGACTGAACACTGAAGCTTTCTTT. V gene TRBV5-1 combines with J gene TRBJ1-1; D is perhaps TRBD1 (5 bases). V was trimmed by 4 bases and J by 0 bases, leaving 16 bases between them. The CDR3 totals 16 residues. CDR1 is SGHRS, CDR2 YFSETQ, per germline.

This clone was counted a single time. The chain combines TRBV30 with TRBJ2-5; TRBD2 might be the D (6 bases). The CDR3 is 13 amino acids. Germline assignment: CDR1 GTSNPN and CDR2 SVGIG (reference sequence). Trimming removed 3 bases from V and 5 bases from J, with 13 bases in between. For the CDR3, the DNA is TGTGCCTGGAGATCGGCAGGAGGGGAGACCCAGTACTTC. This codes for CAWRSAGGETQYF.

In nucleotides, the CDR3 is TGTGCCTGGGCACAGAGGCAGGGGATGTACGAGCAGTACTTC. Translating gives CAWAQRQGMYEQYF. The chain has TRBV30 and TRBJ2-7; D may be TRBD1 (6 bases). The V and J ends lost 5 bases and 4 bases respectively, with 18 bases between them. This CDR3 contains 14 residues. Germline V gene lookup returns CDR1 GTSNPN and CDR2 SVGIG (reference sequence).

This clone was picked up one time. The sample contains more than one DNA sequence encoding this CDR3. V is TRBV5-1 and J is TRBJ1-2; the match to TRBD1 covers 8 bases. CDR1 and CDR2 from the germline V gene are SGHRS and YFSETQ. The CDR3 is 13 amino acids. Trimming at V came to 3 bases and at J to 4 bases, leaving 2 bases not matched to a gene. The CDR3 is CASSSGQGYGYTF. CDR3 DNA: TGCGCCAGCAGCTCTGGACAGGGCTATGGCTACACCTTC.

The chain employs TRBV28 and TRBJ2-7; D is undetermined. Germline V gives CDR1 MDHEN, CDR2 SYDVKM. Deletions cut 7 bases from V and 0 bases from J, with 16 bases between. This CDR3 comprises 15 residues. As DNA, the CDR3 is TGTGCCAGCACCCGTGTAAGCTCCGGCTCCTACGAGCAGTACTTC. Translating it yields CASTRVSSGSYEQYF.

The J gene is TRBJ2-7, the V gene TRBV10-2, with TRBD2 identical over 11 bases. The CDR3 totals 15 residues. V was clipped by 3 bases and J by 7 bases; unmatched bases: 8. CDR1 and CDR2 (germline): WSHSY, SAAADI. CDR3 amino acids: CASSDPLAGGREQYF. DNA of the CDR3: TGCGCCAGCAGTGATCCTCTAGCGGGAGGAAGAGAGCAGTACTTC.

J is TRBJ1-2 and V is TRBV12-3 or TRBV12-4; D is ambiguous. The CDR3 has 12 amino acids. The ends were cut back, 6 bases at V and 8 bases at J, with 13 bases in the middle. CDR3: CASSPGRGGYTF. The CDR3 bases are TGTGCCAGCAGCCCTGGACGTGGGGGCTACACCTTC.

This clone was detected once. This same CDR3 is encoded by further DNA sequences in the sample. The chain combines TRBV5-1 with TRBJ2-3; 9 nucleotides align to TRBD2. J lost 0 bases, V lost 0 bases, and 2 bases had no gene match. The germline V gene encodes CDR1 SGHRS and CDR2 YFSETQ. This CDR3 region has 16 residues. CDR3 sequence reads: CASSLGAGGSTDTQYF. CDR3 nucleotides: TGCGCCAGCAGCTTGGGAGCGGGGGGAAGCACAGATACGCAGTATTTT.

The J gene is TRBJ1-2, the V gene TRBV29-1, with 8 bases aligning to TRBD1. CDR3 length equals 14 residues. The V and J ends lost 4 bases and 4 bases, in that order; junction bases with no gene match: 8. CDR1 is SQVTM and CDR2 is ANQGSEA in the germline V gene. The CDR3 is CSVGIQGAGYGYTF. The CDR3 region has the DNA TGCAGCGTTGGGATTCAGGGGGCAGGCTATGGCTACACCTTC.

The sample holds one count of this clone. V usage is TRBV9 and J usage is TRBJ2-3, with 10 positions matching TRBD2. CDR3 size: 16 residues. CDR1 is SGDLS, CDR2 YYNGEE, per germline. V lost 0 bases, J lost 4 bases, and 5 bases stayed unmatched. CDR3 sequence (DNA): TGTGCCAGCAGCGTAGTAGCGGGGGGAATCTCAGATACGCAGTATTTT. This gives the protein CASSVVAGGISDTQYF.

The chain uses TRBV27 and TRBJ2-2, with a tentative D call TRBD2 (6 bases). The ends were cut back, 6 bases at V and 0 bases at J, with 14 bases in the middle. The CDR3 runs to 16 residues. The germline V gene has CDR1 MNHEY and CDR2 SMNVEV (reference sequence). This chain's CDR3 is CASRDFSGTNTGELFF. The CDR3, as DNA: TGTGCCAGCAGAGACTTTAGCGGTACGAACACCGGGGAGCTGTTTTTT.